Below, 19 T cell receptor beta chains from the same sample are listed, as sequenced in a study of chemoradiotherapy in HPV16-positive cancers. Sequenced by immunoSEQ multiplex PCR; TCRdb stores in-frame clones only, minus some. Among approximately 28,000 clones listed, about 90% were seen once. The material was blood, obtained from a patient who underwent chemoradiotherapy. The source of these receptors is a human donor with HPV-associated anogenital cancer.

This clone has just one count. V is TRBV27 and J is TRBJ2-7; 9 nucleotides agree with TRBD1. V was clipped by 5 bases and J by 4 bases; unmatched bases: 15. The length of the CDR3 is 17 residues. The germline CDR1 and CDR2 sequences are MNHEY and SMNVEV (reference sequence). CDR3 DNA: TGTGCCAGCAGTCCCCCCGTTGGGACAGGGATTATTTACGAGCAGTACTTC. Encoded protein: CASSPPVGTGIIYEQYF.

J is TRBJ2-1 and V is TRBV9; D possibly uses TRBD1 or TRBD2 (5 bases each). CDR1 and CDR2 from the germline V gene are SGDLS and YYNGEE. Trimming stripped 6 bases from V and 0 bases from J, with 13 bases between. The CDR3 covers 15 residues. The CDR3 sequence is CASTSAGSSYNEQFF. The CDR3 DNA sequence: TGTGCCAGCACCTCCGCAGGGAGCTCCTACAATGAGCAGTTCTTC.

The chain uses TRBV6-5 and TRBJ2-5, with 9 bases identical to TRBD1. The V gene end was trimmed by 4 bases and the J gene end by 7 bases; junction bases not matched to a gene: 4. This CDR3 region has 13 residues. The V gene's germline CDR1 is MNHEY and CDR2 SVGAGI. CDR3 residues: CASSSGQGRTQYF. The DNA for the CDR3 is TGTGCCAGCAGTTCGGGACAGGGTAGGACCCAGTACTTC.

The V and J genes are TRBV7-9 and TRBJ1-4; 7 bases are shared with TRBD1. This CDR3 is 18 amino acids long. Germline values: CDR1 SEHNR, CDR2 FQNEAQ (reference sequence). J lost 0 bases, V lost 1 base, and 8 bases had no gene match. The CDR3 sequence: CASSLGSRGIATNEKLFF. The CDR3 DNA sequence: TGTGCCAGCAGCTTAGGGAGCAGGGGGATTGCAACTAATGAAAAACTGTTTTTT.

The chain employs TRBV27 and TRBJ2-3; D remains ambiguous. V dropped 2 bases and J dropped 2 bases, with 8 bases sitting between them. The CDR3 has 14 residues. Germline V lookup: CDR1 MNHEY, CDR2 SMNVEV (reference sequence). The CDR3 bases are TGTGCCAGCAGTTTACAACCTATCACAGATACGCAGTATTTT. It specifies CASSLQPITDTQYF.

This chain joins TRBV27 and TRBJ2-7, with D possibly being TRBD2 (6 bases). CDR1 MNHEY and CDR2 SMNVEV come from the germline V gene (reference sequence). The V end was cut by 1 base, the J end by 3 bases, with 19 bases between. The CDR3 is made up of 17 amino acids. DNA of the CDR3: TGTGCCAGCAGTTTATTAGTAGGGGACGGACTATTCTACGAGCAGTACTTC. This translates into CASSLLVGDGLFYEQYF.

This clone was detected once. V usage is TRBV4-2 and J usage is TRBJ2-2; perhaps TRBD2 as D (7 bases). V was clipped by 8 bases and J by 6 bases, with 16 bases between them. Germline assignment: CDR1 LGHNA and CDR2 YNFKEQ. This CDR3 region has 14 residues. DNA of the CDR3: TGTGCCAGCCGGAGGAGGGGGGGATCCGGGGAGCTGTTTTTT. Translating it yields CASRRRGGSGELFF.

The J gene is TRBJ1-2, the V gene TRBV27; no firm D call. V was clipped by 3 bases and J by 7 bases, with 15 bases between them. CDR1 is MNHEY, CDR2 SMNVEV, per germline (reference sequence). The CDR3 length is 14 residues. This chain's CDR3 is CASSLAALAGGYTF. The CDR3 DNA reads TGTGCCAGCAGTTTGGCGGCCCTGGCGGGTGGCTACACCTTC.

V is TRBV11-2 and J is TRBJ2-7; tentatively, D is TRBD1 (6 bases). The CDR3 consists of 15 residues. The V gene's germline CDR1 is SGHAT and CDR2 FQNNGV. V was pared by 5 bases and J by 3 bases, with 17 bases between. The DNA for the CDR3 is TGTGCCAGCAGCCTAAGACAGGAGCTTGGCTACGAGCAGTACTTC. Amino acids: CASSLRQELGYEQYF.

This clone was counted between two and nine times. The chain employs TRBV13 and TRBJ1-1; D gene unclear. Looked up from germline, CDR1 is PRHDT and CDR2 is FYEKMQ (reference sequence). The CDR3 covers 14 residues. Trimming cost V 4 bases and J 2 bases, with 11 bases left between them. The CDR3 sequence is CASSSRDYNTEAFF. CDR3 DNA sequence: TGTGCCAGCAGCTCCCGGGATTATAACACTGAAGCTTTCTTT.

In this sample, this clone turned up once. In DNA form, the CDR3 reads TGTGCCAGCAGCTACACAGGCACAGATACGCAGTATTTT. It encodes CASSYTGTDTQYF. This rearrangement joins TRBV5-4 to TRBJ2-3; D gene ambiguous. The germline V gene encodes CDR1 SGHNT and CDR2 YYREEE (reference sequence). With 3 bases removed from V and 1 base from J, the gap between germline ends came to 6 bases. The CDR3 contains 13 residues.

This clone appeared a single time. The chain has TRBV5-4 and TRBJ1-2, with D maybe TRBD1 (6 bases). V was shortened by 2 bases and J by 3 bases, with 8 bases between the two germline ends. This CDR3 contains 13 residues. Germline V gene data show CDR1 as SGHNT and CDR2 as YYREEE (reference sequence). CDR3 residues: CASSLEGDYGYTF. DNA for the CDR3: TGTGCCAGCAGCTTAGAGGGGGACTATGGCTACACCTTC. The whole variable domain, remainder taken from reference TRBV5-4 and TRBJ1-2, is ETGVTQSPTHLIKTRGQQVTLRCSSQSGHNTVSWYQQALGQGPQFIFQYYREEENGRGNFPPRFSGLQFPNYSSELNVNALELDDSALYLCASSLEGDYGYTFGSGTRLTVV.

The V gene is TRBV13, the J gene TRBJ2-6; D possibly corresponds to TRBD2 (6 bases). V lost 3 bases, J lost 2 bases, and 20 bases lay in between. CDR1 is PRHDT, CDR2 FYEKMQ, per germline (reference sequence). This CDR3 spans 19 amino acids. As DNA, the CDR3 is TGTGCCAGCAGCTTCTTTACGGGAGCAGATCCTACTGGGGCCAACGTCCTGACTTTC. It specifies CASSFFTGADPTGANVLTF.

The chain employs TRBV7-9 and TRBJ2-1; TRBD2 aligns across 11 bases. V shed 3 bases and J 5 bases; nucleotides not matched to a gene: 9. The CDR3 runs 17 residues. CDR1 SEHNR and CDR2 FQNEAQ come from the germline V gene (reference sequence). The CDR3 nucleotides read TGTGCCAGCAGCTTTAGGGGAAGGGGACTAGCGGACAATGAGCAGTTCTTC. It codes for CASSFRGRGLADNEQFF.

The chain carries TRBV28 and TRBJ1-5; TRBD1 might be the D (6 bases). CDR3 length: 14 residues. V lost 2 bases to trimming and J lost 5 bases, with 10 bases between them. Germline lookup yields CDR1 MDHEN and CDR2 SYDVKM. The CDR3 region is CASSLRGGDQPQHF. As DNA, the CDR3 is TGTGCCAGCAGTTTAAGGGGGGGGGATCAGCCCCAGCATTTT.

The CDR3 loop is CASSWDRGRNWTNEKLFF. CDR3 nucleotides: TGTGCCAGCAGCTGGGACAGGGGGAGGAATTGGACTAATGAAAAACTGTTTTTT. This rearrangement joins TRBV7-8 to TRBJ1-4; TRBD1 agrees at 11 bases. This CDR3 has 18 amino acids. Germline CDR1 and CDR2: SGHVS and FQNEAQ. The ends lost 4 bases at V and 2 bases at J; junction bases unmatched: 9.

The chain couples TRBV9 to TRBJ2-7; 7 nucleotides line up with TRBD2. The CDR3 has 12 residues. CDR1 and CDR2 from the germline V gene are SGDLS and YYNGEE. The V gene end was trimmed by 4 bases and the J gene end by 6 bases; junction bases not matched to a gene: 4. In nucleotides, the CDR3 is TGTGCCAGCAGCTTAGGGGAGGGCGAGCAGTACTTC. The encoded protein is CASSLGEGEQYF.

The V gene is TRBV27, the J gene TRBJ1-4; no reliable D call. V lost 5 bases, J lost 3 bases, and 7 bases lay in between. CDR3 size: 13 residues. CDR1 MNHEY and CDR2 SMNVEV come from the germline V gene (reference sequence). The DNA for the CDR3 is TGTGCCAGCAGTCTCCAGTCTAATGAAAAACTGTTTTTT. It translates to CASSLQSNEKLFF.

The gene calls are TRBV5-4 and TRBJ1-4, with D hard to call. Germline assignment: CDR1 SGHNT and CDR2 YYREEE (reference sequence). The length of the CDR3 is 16 residues. Trimming cost V 2 bases and J 0 bases, with 11 bases left between them. The CDR3 is CASSFGIPATNEKLFF. The CDR3 DNA reads as TGTGCCAGCAGCTTCGGTATTCCAGCAACTAATGAAAAACTGTTTTTT.